The 20 T cell receptor beta chains presented below share a single source sample, sequenced in a study of regulatory T cells in long-lasting Graves disease. The sample's time point: persistent/refractory GD, antithyroid drugs over 5 years with positive TRAb. Generation of the TCR library employed RNA extracted from PBMCs. Both iRepertoire HTBI primers and Arm-PCR of CDR3 regions were used to build the TCR beta libraries. TCRdb processed the multiplex PCR reads anew with MiXCR; each CDR3 protein has one entry. Of hundreds of thousands of distinct CDR3 sequences listed, about 20% are singletons. The sample here was peripheral blood mononuclear cells (PBMCs), taken when the disease was refractory, from a patient treated with antithyroid drugs. The source of these receptors is a female donor with Graves disease.

This chain uses TRBV30 with TRBJ2-2; 10 bases line up with TRBD2. The CDR3 has 17 residues. CDR1 is GTSNPN and CDR2 is SVGIG in the germline V gene (reference sequence). J lost 7 bases, V lost 4 bases, and 15 bases had no gene match. This chain's CDR3 is CAWTLEVLAGGNGELFF. In DNA form, the CDR3 reads TGTGCCTGGACCCTCGAGGTGTTAGCGGGAGGAAACGGGGAGCTGTTTTTT.

The chain uses TRBV20-1 and TRBJ1-4; D remains ambiguous. This CDR3 has 14 residues. V was cut by 6 bases and J by 0 bases, with 11 bases left in between. Germline CDR1 reads DFQATT; CDR2 reads SNEGSKA (reference sequence). CDR3: CSAESGATNEKLFF. CDR3 nucleotides: TGCAGTGCCGAGTCGGGAGCAACTAATGAAAAACTGTTTTTT.

The chain joins TRBV27 to TRBJ2-2; 12 bases fit TRBD1. Germline CDR1 is MNHEY and CDR2 is SMNVEV (reference sequence). The trim removed 5 bases at V and 7 bases at J, leaving 8 bases unmatched. CDR3 length equals 16 residues. The CDR3 sequence is CASSLGTGGAVGELFF. In DNA, the CDR3 is TGTGCCAGCAGTCTCGGGACAGGGGGCGCGGTCGGGGAGCTGTTTTTT.

This clonotype was detected ten times or more. V and J are TRBV11-1 and TRBJ2-7; no clear D gene. CDR1 SGHAT and CDR2 FQDESV come from the germline V gene (reference sequence). V was pared by 5 bases and J by 3 bases, with 14 bases between. The CDR3 totals 14 residues. The CDR3 nucleotides read TGTGCCAGCAGCGCAGAATTGGGAAACTACGAGCAGTACTTC. Amino acids: CASSAELGNYEQYF. The entire variable domain, with the rest obtained from reference TRBV11-1 and TRBJ2-7, is as follows: EAEVAQSPRYKITEKSQAVAFWCDPISGHATLYWYRQILGQGPELLVQFQDESVVDDSQLPKDRFSAERLKGVDSTLKIQPAELGDSAMYLCASSAELGNYEQYFGPGTRLTVT.

This clonotype was observed at least ten times. The chain carries TRBV28 and TRBJ1-1; D uncertain. Germline V gene lookup returns CDR1 MDHEN and CDR2 SYDVKM. This CDR3 contains 12 residues. V lost 6 bases to trimming and J lost 1 base, with 6 bases between them. CDR3 amino acids: CASREENTEAFF. CDR3 DNA: TGTGCCAGCAGAGAAGAGAACACTGAAGCTTTCTTT. Combining the CDR3 with reference TRBV28 and TRBJ1-1 gives the whole variable domain DVKVTQSSRYLVKRTGEKVFLECVQDMDHENMFWYRQDPGLGLRLIYFSYDVKMKEKGDIPEGYSVSREKKERFSLILESASTNQTSMYLCASREENTEAFFGQGTRLTVV.

This clonotype was recorded many times. The genes are TRBV24-1 and TRBJ1-1, with D unresolved. V was trimmed by 0 bases and J by 0 bases, leaving 13 bases between them. This CDR3 spans 17 amino acids. Germline V gene sequence: CDR1 KGHDR, CDR2 SFDVKD. The CDR3 bases are TGTGCCACCAGTGATTTGCCGAGGGAGAAGGTGAACACTGAAGCTTTCTTT. This gives the protein CATSDLPREKVNTEAFF.

The chain links TRBV30 to TRBJ1-2; D gene uncertain. Per germline, CDR1 GTSNPN and CDR2 SVGIG (reference sequence). This CDR3 is 11 amino acids long. V was pared by 2 bases and J by 6 bases, with 7 bases between. CDR3 in DNA: TGTGCCTGGAGTCGTTCCCATGGCTACACCTTC. It yields the protein CAWSRSHGYTF.

This clonotype was detected many times. The chain recombines TRBV4-1 with TRBJ2-7; 9 bases line up with TRBD2. J gave up 2 bases and V 4 bases, and 6 bases lay outside the gene matches. CDR3 length: 15 amino acids. Germline CDR1 MGHRA, CDR2 YSYEKL. DNA of the CDR3: TGCGCCAGCAGCCCCCTTAGGACTAGCGCCTACGAGCAGTACTTC. Its translation: CASSPLRTSAYEQYF.

This clonotype was detected ten times or more. V is TRBV28 and J is TRBJ1-6; D is possibly TRBD1 (5 bases). Germline V CDR1 and CDR2: MDHEN, SYDVKM. The germline V and J ends were trimmed by 3 bases and 15 bases, with 12 bases remaining between them. The CDR3 is 12 residues long. The CDR3 here is CASSFGGADLHF. CDR3 bases: TGTGCCAGCAGTTTCGGTGGGGCGGACCTCCACTTT.

The chain couples TRBV4-2 to TRBJ2-1; 13 nucleotides agree with TRBD2. The trim removed 0 bases at V and 5 bases at J, leaving 10 bases unmatched. Germline V lookup: CDR1 LGHNA, CDR2 YNFKEQ. The CDR3 loop spans 19 amino acids. The CDR3: CASSQDMTSGRLGDNEQFF. The DNA for the CDR3 is TGTGCCAGCAGCCAAGATATGACTAGCGGGAGGCTGGGGGACAATGAGCAGTTCTTC.

The CDR3 bases are TGTGCCAGCAGCTTTAAGACAGCTTCCTACGAGCAGTACTTC. It codes for CASSFKTASYEQYF. This sequence joins TRBV7-9 and TRBJ2-7; the D gene is possibly TRBD1 (5 bases). Trimming removed 3 bases at V and 1 base at J, with 10 bases between. The CDR3 covers 14 residues. The germline V gene has CDR1 SEHNR and CDR2 FQNEAQ (reference sequence).

This clonotype was recorded at least ten times. The chain carries TRBV7-2 and TRBJ2-2; perhaps TRBD1 as D (7 bases). Germline V gene data show CDR1 as SGHTA and CDR2 as FQGNSA. The V and J ends lost 7 bases and 1 base respectively, with 13 bases between them. The CDR3 consists of 15 residues. The CDR3 region has the DNA TGTGCCAGCAACCGGAGGGGGCAGAACACCGGGGAGCTGTTTTTT. It is translated as CASNRRGQNTGELFF. Complete variable domain (other parts from reference TRBV7-2 and TRBJ2-2): GAGVSQSPSNKVTEKGKDVELRCDPISGHTALYWYRQSLGQGLEFLIYFQGNSAPDKSGLPSDRFSAERTGGSVSTLTIQRTQQEDSAVYLCASNRRGQNTGELFFGEGSRLTVL.

This clonotype appeared a few times. The CDR3 here is CASSFGTSGREYF. CDR3 DNA sequence: TGTGCCAGCAGCTTCGGGACTAGCGGGAGAGAGTACTTC. The chain combines TRBV13 with TRBJ2-7; 14 nucleotides agree with TRBD2. Germline assignment: CDR1 PRHDT and CDR2 FYEKMQ (reference sequence). V shed 3 bases and J 11 bases; nucleotides not matched to a gene: 3. This CDR3 has 13 amino acids.

In this sample, this clonotype turned up many times. The genes are TRBV7-2 and TRBJ2-4, with D possibly matching TRBD1 (7 bases). The CDR3 contains 16 residues. Germline V gives CDR1 SGHTA, CDR2 FQGNSA. V lost 1 base and J lost 4, with 14 bases in between. CDR3 amino acids: CASSLVGRGQKNIQYF. Here the CDR3 DNA reads TGTGCCAGCAGCTTAGTAGGGCGGGGACAGAAAAACATTCAGTACTTC.

This clonotype was counted between two and nine times. J is TRBJ2-2 and V is TRBV6-1; a weak D match, TRBD2 (6 bases). V was clipped by 0 bases and J by 6 bases, with 8 bases between them. There are 14 residues in the CDR3. Germline values: CDR1 MNHNS, CDR2 SASEGT. DNA of the CDR3: TGTGCCAGCAGTGAAGCGGGGGGTTCCGGGGAGCTGTTTTTT. It yields the protein CASSEAGGSGELFF.

The CDR3 DNA sequence: TGTGCCAGCAGCCAAGAGTTGCGGAACGGCTACACCTTC. Translating gives CASSQELRNGYTF. V usage is TRBV3-1 and J usage is TRBJ1-2, with D unclear. The ends were cut back, 0 bases at V and 8 bases at J, with 10 bases in the middle. Germline V gene data show CDR1 as LGHDT and CDR2 as YNNKEL (reference sequence). The CDR3 is 13 residues long.

This clonotype has just a few counts. CDR3 in DNA: TGCAGTGCTGCAGACAGGCCGAACTATGGCTACACCTTC. Translation gives CSAADRPNYGYTF. V usage is TRBV20-1 and J usage is TRBJ1-2; possible D gene TRBD1, 6 bases. The V end was cut by 5 bases, the J end by 2 bases, with 12 bases between. The CDR3 length is 13 residues. Germline assignment: CDR1 DFQATT and CDR2 SNEGSKA (reference sequence).

This clonotype was detected a few times. The chain couples TRBV27 to TRBJ2-1, with TRBD2 matching 7 bases. CDR3 length: 15 residues. The V and J ends lost 3 bases and 9 bases, in that order; junction bases with no gene match: 11. Germline CDR1 and CDR2: MNHEY and SMNVEV (reference sequence). The CDR3 sequence is CASSLGWGGNGEQFF. The CDR3, as DNA: TGTGCCAGCAGTTTGGGGTGGGGGGGAAATGGTGAGCAGTTCTTC.

This clonotype was observed at least ten times. The chain employs TRBV28 and TRBJ1-5; D is unresolved. Germline CDR1 is MDHEN and CDR2 is SYDVKM. This CDR3 comprises 15 residues. The ends were cut back, 3 bases at V and 0 bases at J, with 9 bases in the middle. CDR3 sequence: CASSFLGFSNQPQHF. The CDR3 DNA is TGTGCCAGCAGTTTTCTGGGATTTAGCAATCAGCCCCAGCATTTT.

This sequence joins TRBV7-3 and TRBJ1-5, with D maybe TRBD1 (5 bases). The V end was cut by 2 bases, the J end by 2 bases, with 16 bases between. This CDR3 region has 17 residues. The germline gives CDR1 SGHTA, CDR2 FQGTGA. The CDR3 nucleotides are TGTGCCAGCAGCTTAGTCGTACGGGGGACCCGCAATCAGCCCCAGCATTTT. Protein: CASSLVVRGTRNQPQHF.